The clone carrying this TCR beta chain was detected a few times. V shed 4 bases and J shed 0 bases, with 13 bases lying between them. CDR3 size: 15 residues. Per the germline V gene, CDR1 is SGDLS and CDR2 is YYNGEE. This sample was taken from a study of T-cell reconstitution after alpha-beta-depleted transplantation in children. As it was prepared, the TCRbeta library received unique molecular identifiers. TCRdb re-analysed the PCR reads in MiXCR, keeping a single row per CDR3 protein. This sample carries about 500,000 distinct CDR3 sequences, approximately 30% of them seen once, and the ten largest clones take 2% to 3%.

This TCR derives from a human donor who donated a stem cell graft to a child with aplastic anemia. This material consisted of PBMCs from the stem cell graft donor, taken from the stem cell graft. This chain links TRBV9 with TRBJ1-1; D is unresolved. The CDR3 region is CASSPANHVNTEAFF. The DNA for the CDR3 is TGTGCCAGCAGCCCAGCAAATCACGTGAACACTGAAGCTTTCTTT.